The 17 T cell receptor beta chains presented below share a single source sample, sequenced in a study of T-cell reconstitution after alpha-beta-depleted transplantation in children. Library preparation (for TCRbeta) was performed with unique molecular identifiers. TCRdb recomputed calls from the PCR reads with MiXCR, one row per CDR3 protein. Of 450,000 to 500,000 distinct CDR3 sequences listed, approximately 12% are singletons. The sample consisted of PBMCs from the stem cell graft donor, taken from the stem cell graft. The receptor set was obtained from a human donor who donated a stem cell graft to a child with combined immunodeficiency.

This clonotype was detected ten times or more. This rearrangement joins TRBV2 to TRBJ2-2; 10 positions agree with TRBD2. In germline, CDR1 is SNHLY, CDR2 FYNNEI. The CDR3 is 16 amino acids. V lost 7 bases and J lost 4; bases outside the gene matches: 9. The CDR3 DNA reads as TGTGCCAGCAAAGGGCTAGCGGGAGCGGGCACCGGGGAGCTGTTTTTT. It is translated as CASKGLAGAGTGELFF.

CDR3 DNA: TGTGCCAGCAGTTACGGGACAGGCGGTGGGCAAGAGACCCAGTACTTC. Translation gives CASSYGTGGGQETQYF. The chain recombines TRBV6-5 with TRBJ2-5; 8 bases line up with TRBD1. This CDR3 has 16 amino acids. CDR1 and CDR2 (germline): MNHEY, SVGAGI. V lost 2 bases, J lost 2 bases, and 7 bases stayed unmatched.

The V call is TRBV18, the J call TRBJ2-1, with 9 positions matching TRBD1. The CDR3 is 14 residues long. CDR1 is KGHSH and CDR2 is LQKENI in the germline V gene. V was clipped by 10 bases and J by 4 bases; unmatched bases: 8. DNA for the CDR3: TGTGCCACCTTCAGAGACAGGGGGTACAATGAGCAGTTCTTC. Protein: CATFRDRGYNEQFF. Filled out from reference TRBV18 and TRBJ2-1, the complete variable domain reads NAGVMQNPRHLVRRRGQEARLRCSPMKGHSHVYWYRQLPEEGLKFMVYLQKENIIDESGMPKERFSAEFPKEGPSILRIQQVVRGDSAAYFCATFRDRGYNEQFFGPGTRLTVL.

This clonotype was observed a handful of times. V is TRBV12-3 or TRBV12-4 and J is TRBJ1-1; D not certain. The V end was cut by 5 bases, the J end by 2 bases, with 15 bases between. This CDR3 has 15 amino acids. The CDR3 nucleotides are TGTGCCAGCAGTCATCTGCCACAGCCTAACACTGAAGCTTTCTTT. Translating it yields CASSHLPQPNTEAFF.

This clonotype was counted a few times. The chain is built from TRBV3-1 and TRBJ2-2, with 9 positions matching TRBD2. From germline, CDR1 is LGHDT and CDR2 YNNKEL (reference sequence). The length of the CDR3 is 14 residues. V gave up 8 bases and J gave up 4 bases; unmatched junction bases: 5. The CDR3 protein is CASLASGITGELFF. In DNA, the CDR3 is TGTGCCAGCCTGGCTAGCGGGATCACCGGGGAGCTGTTTTTT.

V usage is TRBV20-1 and J usage is TRBJ1-2; TRBD1 aligns across 7 bases. Losses at the gene ends were 8 bases for V and 2 bases for J; bases not matched to a gene: 8. The CDR3 extends over 13 amino acids. Germline lookup yields CDR1 DFQATT and CDR2 SNEGSKA (reference sequence). CDR3: CSPYGTVNYGYTF. In DNA, the CDR3 is TGCAGTCCTTACGGGACAGTCAACTATGGCTACACCTTC.

This rearrangement joins TRBV20-1 to TRBJ2-5; the D gene is possibly TRBD1 (6 bases). Germline CDR1 and CDR2: DFQATT and SNEGSKA (reference sequence). V gave up 5 bases and J gave up 2 bases, with 12 bases separating them. The CDR3 spans 13 residues. The CDR3 region has the DNA TGCAGTGCTCCTACAGGGCCTCAAGAGACCCAGTACTTC. Its protein is CSAPTGPQETQYF.

Ten or more counts support this clonotype. V is TRBV7-8 and J is TRBJ2-1; 7 nucleotides match TRBD2. Losses at the gene ends were 0 bases for V and 3 bases for J; bases not matched to a gene: 11. The CDR3 is made up of 18 amino acids. The germline gives CDR1 SGHVS, CDR2 FQNEAQ. As DNA, the CDR3 is TGTGCCAGCAGCTTAGCTGGGATGAGGGCTAGCGGCTACAATGAGCAGTTCTTC. Translated: CASSLAGMRASGYNEQFF.

As DNA, the CDR3 is TGTGCCAGCAGCTGGGACCTTGGGACAGCTCGGGAGACCCAGTACTTC. Residues: CASSWDLGTARETQYF. The chain uses TRBV7-9 and TRBJ2-5, with 7 bases matching TRBD1. Trimming cost V 4 bases and J 5 bases; bases outside gene matches: 13. CDR3 length: 16 amino acids. CDR1 SEHNR and CDR2 FQNEAQ come from the germline V gene (reference sequence). The full variable domain, completed using reference TRBV7-9 and TRBJ2-5, is DTGVSQNPRHKITKRGQNVTFRCDPISEHNRLYWYRQTLGQGPEFLTYFQNEAQLEKSRLLSDRFSAERPKGSFSTLEIQRTEQGDSAMYLCASSWDLGTARETQYFGPGTRLLVL.

Worth noting for this clonotype: Being one base from a much bigger clone, this may be a read error. This chain uses TRBV29-1 with TRBJ2-7; 7 nucleotides match TRBD2. V trimming: 5 bases; J trimming: 5 bases; junction bases outside the gene matches: 9. Germline CDR1 and CDR2: SQVTM and ANQGSEA. The CDR3 extends over 13 amino acids. Written as DNA, the CDR3 is TGCAGCGTTCCAGGGACTAAGAGCCACGAGCAGTACTTC. This translates into CSVPGTKSHEQYF.

The chain combines TRBV7-3 with TRBJ2-1, with 9 positions matching TRBD2. Trimming at V came to 1 base and at J to 8 bases, leaving 30 bases not matched to a gene. Germline V gives CDR1 SGHTA, CDR2 FQGTGA. This CDR3 has 23 residues. CDR3 nucleotides: TGTGCCAGCAGCTTAATTTTTCTAGTGGTCGGCCTAGCGGGAACGGGTCCTGACGATGAGCAGTTCTTC. Translating it yields CASSLIFLVVGLAGTGPDDEQFF.

The chain employs TRBV6-2 or TRBV6-3 and TRBJ2-4; D ambiguous. Germline V lookup: CDR1 MNHEY, CDR2 SVGEGT. The length of the CDR3 is 11 residues. The V and J ends lost 0 bases and 10 bases respectively, with 4 bases between them. The CDR3 coding sequence is TGTGCCAGCAGTTACTCGGGGATTCAGTACTTC. Its translation is CASSYSGIQYF.

This clonotype was seen only a few times. This chain connects TRBV5-1 to TRBJ2-1; D may be TRBD1 or TRBD2 (6 bases each). Between the trimmed V and J ends, which lost 4 bases and 5 bases, there was a span of 16 bases. CDR1 is SGHRS, CDR2 YFSETQ, per germline. This CDR3 is 15 amino acids long. The CDR3 region has the DNA TGCGCCAGCAGCCGGTCGTCAGGGGAGGACAATGAGCAGTTCTTC. It is translated as CASSRSSGEDNEQFF.

This clonotype was seen many times. The gene calls are TRBV4-3 and TRBJ2-1; weak D call: TRBD2 (6 bases). Trimming shortened V by 0 bases and J by 9 bases, and 21 bases separated the two germline ends. The CDR3 sequence is 17 residues long. Germline V gene lookup returns CDR1 LGHNA and CDR2 YSLEER. The DNA for the CDR3 is TGCGCCAGCAGCCAAGATGCGGCGGGAAGGCGTGGTGGTGAGCAGTTCTTC. This translates into CASSQDAAGRRGGEQFF.

V gene TRBV10-2 combines with J gene TRBJ1-2; D uncertain. This CDR3 is 14 amino acids long. With 0 bases removed from V and 1 base from J, the gap between germline ends came to 6 bases. Germline CDR1 and CDR2: WSHSY and SAAADI. The CDR3 loop is CASSESLINYGYTF. DNA for the CDR3: TGCGCCAGCAGTGAGTCGCTGATTAACTATGGCTACACCTTC.

There are a few counts of this clonotype. CDR3 coding DNA: TGTGCCAGCAGCGACGAGGGAGGACAGGGACATCAGCCCCAGCATTTT. This translates into CASSDEGGQGHQPQHF. The chain joins TRBV7-8 to TRBJ1-5; TRBD1 matches at 8 bases. The V gene's germline CDR1 is SGHVS and CDR2 FQNEAQ. J was trimmed by 5 bases and V by 5 bases; bases with no gene match: 11. The CDR3 totals 16 residues.

This clonotype came up a few times. The genes are TRBV11-3 and TRBJ2-3; D gene unclear. CDR1 and CDR2 (germline): SGHNT, YENEEA. There are 14 residues in the CDR3. Trimming removed 4 bases at V and 8 bases at J, with 16 bases between. DNA for the CDR3: TGTGCCAGCAGCTCACCCAATATTAGGAGTACGCAGTATTTT. Encoded protein: CASSSPNIRSTQYF.